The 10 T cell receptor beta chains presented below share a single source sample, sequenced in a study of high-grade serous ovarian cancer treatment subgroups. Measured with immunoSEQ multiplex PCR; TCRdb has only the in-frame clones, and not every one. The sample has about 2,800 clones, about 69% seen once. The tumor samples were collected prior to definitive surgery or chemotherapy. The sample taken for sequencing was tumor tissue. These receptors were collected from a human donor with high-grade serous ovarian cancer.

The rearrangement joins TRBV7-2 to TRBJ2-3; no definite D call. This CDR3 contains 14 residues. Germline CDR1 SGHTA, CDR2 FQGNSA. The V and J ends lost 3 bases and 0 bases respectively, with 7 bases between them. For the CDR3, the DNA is TGTGCCAGCAGCTTTTGGGGTAGCACAGATACGCAGTATTTT. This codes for CASSFWGSTDTQYF.

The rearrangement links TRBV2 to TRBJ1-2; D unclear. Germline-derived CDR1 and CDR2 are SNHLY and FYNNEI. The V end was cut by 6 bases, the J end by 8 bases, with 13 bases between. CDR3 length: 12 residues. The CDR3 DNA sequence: TGTGCCAGCAGAGAGACCGGACGGGGCTACACCTTC. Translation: CASRETGRGYTF.

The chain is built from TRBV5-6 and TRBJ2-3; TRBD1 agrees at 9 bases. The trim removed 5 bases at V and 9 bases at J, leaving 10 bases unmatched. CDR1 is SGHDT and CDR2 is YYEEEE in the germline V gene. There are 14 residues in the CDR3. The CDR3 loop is CASRGGTGIDTQYF. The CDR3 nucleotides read TGTGCCAGCAGGGGGGGGACAGGGATTGACACGCAGTATTTT.

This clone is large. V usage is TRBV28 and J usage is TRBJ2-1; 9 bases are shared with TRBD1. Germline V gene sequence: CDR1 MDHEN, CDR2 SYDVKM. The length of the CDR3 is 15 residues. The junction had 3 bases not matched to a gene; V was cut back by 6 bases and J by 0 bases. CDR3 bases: TGTGCCAGCAGGGGGACAGGGAGCTCCTACAATGAGCAGTTCTTC. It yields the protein CASRGTGSSYNEQFF.

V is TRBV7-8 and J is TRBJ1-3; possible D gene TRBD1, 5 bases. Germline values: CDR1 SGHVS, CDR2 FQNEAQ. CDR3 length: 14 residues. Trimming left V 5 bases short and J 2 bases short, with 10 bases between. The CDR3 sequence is CASSLDSTGNTIYF. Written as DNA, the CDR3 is TGTGCCAGCAGCCTTGACAGCACTGGAAACACCATATATTTT.

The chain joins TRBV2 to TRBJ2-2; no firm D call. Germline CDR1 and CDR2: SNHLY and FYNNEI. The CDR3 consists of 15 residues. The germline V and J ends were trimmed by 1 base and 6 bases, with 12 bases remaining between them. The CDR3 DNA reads TGTGCCAGCAGTGAAGGGGCGGTCGCACCCGGGGAGCTGTTTTTT. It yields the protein CASSEGAVAPGELFF.

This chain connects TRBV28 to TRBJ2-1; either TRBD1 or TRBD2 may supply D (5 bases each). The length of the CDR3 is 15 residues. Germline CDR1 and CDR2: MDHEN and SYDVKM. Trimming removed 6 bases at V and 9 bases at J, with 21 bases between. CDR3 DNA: TGTGCCAGCAGCCTCCCCGGGACCCCCGGGGTTGAGCAGTTCTTC. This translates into CASSLPGTPGVEQFF.

CDR3 nucleotide sequence: TGTGCCAGCAGTTACTCGGGAACCGGCTACTATGGCTACACCTTC. Translation gives CASSYSGTGYYGYTF. The genes are TRBV6-5 and TRBJ1-2; D call uncertain. This CDR3 comprises 15 residues. Trimming took 0 bases from V and 3 from J, leaving 11 bases between them. CDR1 and CDR2 (germline): MNHEY, SVGAGI.

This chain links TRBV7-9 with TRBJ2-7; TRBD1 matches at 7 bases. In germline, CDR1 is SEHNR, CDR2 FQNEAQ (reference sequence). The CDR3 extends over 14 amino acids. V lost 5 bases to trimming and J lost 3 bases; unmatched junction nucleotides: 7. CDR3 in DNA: TGTGCCAGCAGCCCAGTGGACAGGTACTACGAGCAGTACTTC. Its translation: CASSPVDRYYEQYF.

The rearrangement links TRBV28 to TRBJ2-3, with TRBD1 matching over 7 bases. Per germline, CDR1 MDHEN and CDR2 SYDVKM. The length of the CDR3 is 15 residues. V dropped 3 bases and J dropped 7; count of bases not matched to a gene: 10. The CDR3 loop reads CASSFPGQPANTQYF. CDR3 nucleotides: TGTGCCAGCAGTTTTCCGGGACAGCCTGCGAATACGCAGTATTTT.